A single T cell receptor beta chain is shown here with its context. Its antigen remains unidentified. The sample is drawn from a study of human CD8 memory T cell subsets. Libraries of TCR beta chains were produced by 5' RACE (UMI-labeled). TCRdb re-called the 5' RACE reads; one entry per CDR3 protein, DNA not given. The repertoire table contains about 10,000 distinct CDR3 sequences. Germline loops: CDR1 SGHAT, CDR2 FQNNGV. The CDR3 is 12 residues long. Study results and caveats: Only a minimal degree of mutual overlap characterized stem-like memory and precursor exhausted T cell repertoires.

Sequencing was performed on CD8+ T cells from PBMCs. The chain employs TRBV11-2 and TRBJ2-3; TCRdb indicates TRBD1, and absent DNA this call remains unverified. The sequence derives from a human donor in good health. The CDR3 loop is CASSQGADTQYF.